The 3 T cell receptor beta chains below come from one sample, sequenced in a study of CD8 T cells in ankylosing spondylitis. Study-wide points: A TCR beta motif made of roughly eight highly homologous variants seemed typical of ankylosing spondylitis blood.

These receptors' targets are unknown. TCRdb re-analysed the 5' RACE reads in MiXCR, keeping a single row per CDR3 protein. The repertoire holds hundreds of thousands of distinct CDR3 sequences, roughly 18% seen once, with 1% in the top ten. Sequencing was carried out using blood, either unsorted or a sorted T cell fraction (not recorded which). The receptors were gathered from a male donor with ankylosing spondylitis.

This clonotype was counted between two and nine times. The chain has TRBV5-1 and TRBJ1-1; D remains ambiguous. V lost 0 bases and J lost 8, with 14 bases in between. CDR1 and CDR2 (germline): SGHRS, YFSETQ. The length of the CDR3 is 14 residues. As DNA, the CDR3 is TGCGCCAGCAGCTTGGGGTTTACGGCTGAAGAAGCTTTCTTT. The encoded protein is CASSLGFTAEEAFF. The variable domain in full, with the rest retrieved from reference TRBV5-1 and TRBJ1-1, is KAGVTQTPRYLIKTRGQQVTLSCSPISGHRSVSWYQQTPGQGLQFLFEYFSETQRNKGNFPGRFSGRQFSNSRSEMNVSTLELGDSALYLCASSLGFTAEEAFFGQGTRLTVV.

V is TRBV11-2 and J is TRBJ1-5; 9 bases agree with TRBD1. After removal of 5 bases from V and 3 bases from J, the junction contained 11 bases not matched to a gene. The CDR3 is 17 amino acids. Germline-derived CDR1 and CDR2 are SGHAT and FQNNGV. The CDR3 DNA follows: TGTGCCAGCAGCCCCAATGCCGGGACAGGGTACAATCAGCCCCAGCATTTT. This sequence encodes CASSPNAGTGYNQPQHF.

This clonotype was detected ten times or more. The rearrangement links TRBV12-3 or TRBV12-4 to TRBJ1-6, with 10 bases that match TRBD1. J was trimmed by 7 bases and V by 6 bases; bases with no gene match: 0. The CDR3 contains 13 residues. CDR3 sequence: CASRTGGNSPLHF. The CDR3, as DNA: TGTGCCAGCAGGACAGGGGGCAATTCACCCCTCCACTTT.